The 22 T cell receptor beta chains below all came from one sample that was sequenced in a study of T cells expressing NK-cell markers. TCRdb re-called the 5' RACE reads and shows each CDR3 protein once, DNA omitted. This table lists roughly 390,000 distinct CDR3 sequences. Sequences were obtained from blood T cells: a sorted CD56 or NKG2C T cell subset, CD4+ or CD8+ T cells, or bulk PBMC T cells (not recorded which). These receptors were collected from a man aged 18 to 70 in good health.

The chain couples TRBV7-9 to TRBJ2-5. CDR1 and CDR2 (germline): SEHNR, FQNEAQ (reference sequence). The CDR3 contains 14 residues. This CDR3 reads CASSLGAVQETQYF.

The rearrangement joins TRBV5-1 to TRBJ2-1; checking the TCRdb D call of TRBD1 is not possible without DNA. CDR3 size: 15 residues. Germline loops: CDR1 SGHRS, CDR2 YFSETQ. This chain's CDR3 is CASSWVGQGEGEQFF.

The rearrangement uses TRBV20-1 and TRBJ2-3; TCRdb's D call, TRBD2, is unchecked because there is no DNA. CDR1 is DFQATT, CDR2 SNEGSKA, per germline (reference sequence). The CDR3 contains 17 residues. This CDR3 reads CSASDLLAGGKVDTQYF.

V and J are TRBV2 and TRBJ1-2. From germline, CDR1 is SNHLY and CDR2 FYNNEI. The CDR3 extends over 14 amino acids. The chain's CDR3 is CASSELGPGYGYTF.

This chain connects TRBV4-1 to TRBJ2-7. The length of the CDR3 is 13 residues. Germline-derived CDR1 and CDR2 are MGHRA and YSYEKL. CDR3 amino acids: CASSQDWGVEQYF.

CDR3 sequence reads: CASSPPTSRASTDTQYF. The chain combines TRBV18 with TRBJ2-3; there is no DNA to check the TCRdb D call of TRBD2. Germline V gene sequence: CDR1 KGHSH, CDR2 LQKENI. The CDR3 covers 17 residues.

This chain connects TRBV4-2 to TRBJ2-7; TCRdb returns TRBD1, unconfirmable since there is no DNA. This CDR3 region has 16 residues. Germline lookup yields CDR1 LGHNA and CDR2 YNFKEQ. The CDR3 loop is CASSQDRGGDSYEQYF.

The chain couples TRBV20-1 to TRBJ2-2; TCRdb reports TRBD1, a call that lacks DNA to check it against. The CDR3 loop spans 15 amino acids. CDR1 DFQATT and CDR2 SNEGSKA come from the germline V gene (reference sequence). The CDR3 reads CSARIPGTGAGELFF.

The V and J genes are TRBV3-1 and TRBJ1-2; TCRdb's D call, TRBD1, is unchecked because there is no DNA. The germline gives CDR1 LGHDT, CDR2 YNNKEL (reference sequence). The CDR3 totals 14 residues. The CDR3 here is CASSRPGTMYGYTF.

The chain is built from TRBV20-1 and TRBJ1-1; the D gene TCRdb calls, TRBD1, cannot be checked with no DNA. The CDR3 is 12 amino acids. Germline loops: CDR1 DFQATT, CDR2 SNEGSKA (reference sequence). The CDR3: CSARGTSPHSFF.

The chain links TRBV15 to TRBJ1-2; TCRdb designates TRBD1, a call that cannot be tested without DNA. Germline loops: CDR1 LNHNV, CDR2 YYDKDF (reference sequence). CDR3 length: 20 amino acids. CDR3 in amino acids: CATSRDLTPLNNRVNYGYTF.

The CDR3 region is CASSFGDRVRNIQYF. This sequence joins TRBV11-2 and TRBJ2-4; the TCRdb D gene call, TRBD1, has no DNA to confirm it. The CDR3 covers 15 residues. Germline CDR1 and CDR2: SGHAT and FQNNGV.

The chain recombines TRBV7-8 with TRBJ2-1. Germline loops: CDR1 SGHVS, CDR2 FQNEAQ. There are 15 residues in the CDR3. The CDR3 loop is CASSLMFPSSNEQFF.

The rearrangement links TRBV5-6 to TRBJ2-7; the TCRdb call, TRBD2, lacks DNA for checking. This CDR3 contains 16 residues. Germline V CDR1 and CDR2: SGHDT, YYEEEE. CDR3 sequence: CASSRGLAGASYEQYF.

The rearrangement uses TRBV27 and TRBJ2-5; TCRdb picks TRBD1, but there is no DNA to check that call. Per the germline V gene, CDR1 is MNHEY and CDR2 is SMNVEV (reference sequence). The CDR3 consists of 13 residues. CDR3 loop: CASRRGNQETQYF.

CDR3 residues: CASSFREKRDTGELFF. The rearrangement links TRBV7-2 to TRBJ2-2; TCRdb's D call of TRBD1 is untestable without DNA. CDR1 SGHTA and CDR2 FQGNSA come from the germline V gene. The CDR3 is 16 amino acids.

The V gene is TRBV9, the J gene TRBJ1-1. The CDR3 is 16 amino acids. Germline CDR1 reads SGDLS; CDR2 reads YYNGEE. The CDR3 is CASSVGGVYMNTEAFF.

The genes are TRBV3-1 and TRBJ1-1. This CDR3 region has 14 residues. In germline, CDR1 is LGHDT, CDR2 YNNKEL (reference sequence). The CDR3 sequence is CASSQDIAKTEAFF.

V is TRBV6-2 or TRBV6-3 and J is TRBJ2-1; TCRdb proposes TRBD1, but this gene call is untestable without DNA. The germline gives CDR1 MNHEY, CDR2 SVGEGT. The CDR3 is made up of 14 amino acids. The CDR3 is CASSYLRGAGEQFF.

The genes are TRBV28 and TRBJ1-5; TCRdb's assignment of TRBD1 cannot be checked, as there is no DNA. This CDR3 is 16 amino acids long. In germline, CDR1 is MDHEN, CDR2 SYDVKM. The CDR3 loop reads CASSFNRGTGNQPQHF.

The chain has TRBV3-1 and TRBJ1-6; the TRBD1 assignment by TCRdb is unverifiable without DNA. The CDR3 sequence is 15 residues long. Looked up from germline, CDR1 is LGHDT and CDR2 is YNNKEL (reference sequence). The CDR3 sequence: CASSQGKGGSSPLHF.

V gene TRBV20-1 combines with J gene TRBJ1-5; the TRBD1 assignment by TCRdb is unverifiable without DNA. In germline, CDR1 is DFQATT, CDR2 SNEGSKA (reference sequence). CDR3 length equals 14 residues. This CDR3 reads CSAIIGGLNQPQHF.